This T cell receptor (beta chain) was obtained from a study of Graves' ophthalmopathy and Graves' hyperthyroidism. Study-wide results and limits: Both an approximately 70% sensitivity and an approximately 76% specificity characterized the model's predictions of ophthalmopathy progression.

The study amplified TCR beta CDR3 regions using RNA transcripts. The first round was an RT-PCR with HTBI primers, and the second round was a multiplex PCR. TCRdb passed the multiplex PCR reads through MiXCR, listing each CDR3 protein once. The sample lists more than 550,000 distinct CDR3 sequences, roughly 41% occurring once. As to this clonotype: The target antigen is unknown.

Specimen: peripheral blood. The sequence was obtained from an adult man with Graves' ophthalmopathy.

The CDR3 nucleotides are TGCAGCAGTCGCCAGGGGGCGAATTCACCCCTCCACTTT. Translating it yields CSSRQGANSPLHF. The chain is built from TRBV29-1 and TRBJ1-6; 8 positions agree with TRBD1. V was clipped by 8 bases and J by 7 bases; unmatched bases: 7. The CDR3 spans 13 residues. Germline lookup yields CDR1 SQVTM and CDR2 ANQGSEA.